The source of this TCR beta chain is a study of vaccination and CD4 T cells after COVID-19. Study-wide context: Investigators drew the post-COVID samples a median around 96 days after diagnosis, with a range of 35 to 161. The post-vaccine samples came a median about 70 days after dose two (range 14 to 241).

Stated treatment: approximately 11-day PBMC culture with coronavirus spike peptide pools or control peptides (ViraFEST assay). Each well received two million PBMCs, cultured with about 9.1 IU/ml IL-2 and 10 ug/ml peptide pools. The CDR3 spans 16 residues. Per the germline V gene, CDR1 is SGHTA and CDR2 is FQGNSA. Germline trimming cut 5 bases from V and 4 bases from J; bases unmatched to any gene: 8. An Oncomine TCR Beta short-read assay was used to sequence the DNA from cultured CD4+ T cells. One entry per CDR3 protein results from TCRdb running MiXCR on the PCR reads. Of around 17,000 distinct CDR3 sequences detected, over 45% appear once; the ten largest clones hold just over 9%. A few counts support this clonotype. The target antigen is unknown. Whole-study results and caveats: Researchers report that a median about 89% of reactive clones in convalescent patients surfaced only post-vaccination.

The sample taken for sequencing was CD4+ T cells from blood, cultured in vitro. This receptor was taken from a human donor who had recovered from COVID-19. The chain uses TRBV7-2 and TRBJ2-2, with 9 bases fitting TRBD2. The CDR3 spells CASSPLSGSTTGELFF. The CDR3 DNA is TGTGCCAGCAGCCCCCTTAGCGGGAGTACCACCGGGGAGCTGTTTTTT.